These 8 T cell receptor beta chains came from one sample sequenced in a study of cytomegalovirus exposure and HLA in healthy donors. PCR used 60 Vbeta primers and 13 Jbeta primers. Method: immunoSEQ multiplex PCR; TCRdb's copy keeps in-frame clones and lacks some. The sample includes roughly 160,000 clones, 80% of them seen just once. Sequenced: PBMCs. Every receptor here comes from a man aged 25 to 40 in good health and CMV-seronegative.

The chain combines TRBV13 with TRBJ1-3; 7 bases are shared with TRBD1. CDR1 is PRHDT, CDR2 FYEKMQ, per germline (reference sequence). This CDR3 region has 12 residues. Losses at the gene ends were 5 bases for V and 9 bases for J; bases not matched to a gene: 4. CDR3 in DNA: TGTGCCAGCAGCATGGACAGGCTCACCATATATTTT. Translating gives CASSMDRLTIYF. Looking up the rest from reference TRBV13 and TRBJ1-3 gives the full variable domain: AAGVIQSPRHLIKEKRETATLKCYPIPRHDTVYWYQQGPGQDPQFLISFYEKMQSDKGSIPDRFSAQQFSDYHSELNMSSLELGDSALYFCASSMDRLTIYFGEGSWLTVV.

The DNA for the CDR3 is TGCGCCAGCAGCTTGGAGGGGGGGGTCCCTGAGCAGTTCTTC. This codes for CASSLEGGVPEQFF. The chain has TRBV5-1 and TRBJ2-1; TRBD2 is a possible D gene (7 bases). The V gene's germline CDR1 is SGHRS and CDR2 YFSETQ. The CDR3 has 14 residues. Trimming took 0 bases from V and 9 from J, leaving 13 bases between them.

The rearrangement joins TRBV19 to TRBJ1-1; D gene uncertain. Trimming shortened V by 3 bases and J by 3 bases, and 11 bases separated the two germline ends. Germline CDR1 and CDR2: LNHDA and SQIVND (reference sequence). The CDR3 is 14 amino acids. CDR3 sequence (DNA): TGTGCCAGTAGTATGTGGCTGATGGACACTGAAGCTTTCTTT. Its translation: CASSMWLMDTEAFF.

The V call is TRBV11-2, the J call TRBJ2-4; TRBD1 might be the D (5 bases). Trimming stripped 2 bases from V and 4 bases from J, with 12 bases between. Per the germline V gene, CDR1 is SGHAT and CDR2 is FQNNGV. This CDR3 contains 15 residues. CDR3 DNA sequence: TGTGCCAGCAGCTTAAATTCAGGGTTTAAAAACATTCAGTACTTC. Protein: CASSLNSGFKNIQYF.

The chain combines TRBV7-9 with TRBJ1-1, with TRBD1 matching 7 bases. Germline lookup yields CDR1 SEHNR and CDR2 FQNEAQ (reference sequence). The CDR3 loop spans 15 amino acids. The J segment lost 7 bases and the V segment lost 3 bases, leaving 11 bases of the junction unmatched. This CDR3 reads CASSFPGAGGGEAFF. The CDR3 DNA reads TGTGCCAGCAGCTTCCCCGGAGCAGGGGGTGGTGAAGCTTTCTTT. The entire variable domain, with the rest obtained from reference TRBV7-9 and TRBJ1-1, is as follows: DTGVSQNPRHKITKRGQNVTFRCDPISEHNRLYWYRQTLGQGPEFLTYFQNEAQLEKSRLLSDRFSAERPKGSFSTLEIQRTEQGDSAMYLCASSFPGAGGGEAFFGQGTRLTVV.

This chain uses TRBV27 with TRBJ2-7, with a possible D match to TRBD2 (5 bases). The CDR3 consists of 16 residues. Germline V gives CDR1 MNHEY, CDR2 SMNVEV (reference sequence). With 4 bases removed from V and 1 base from J, the gap between germline ends came to 17 bases. The CDR3 is CASSSKKTGSSYEQYF. CDR3 sequence (DNA): TGTGCCAGCAGTTCCAAAAAAACGGGAAGTTCCTACGAGCAGTACTTC.

This chain joins TRBV28 and TRBJ1-5; possible D gene TRBD1, 6 bases. Deletions cut 4 bases from V and 2 bases from J, with 12 bases between. This CDR3 spans 15 amino acids. The germline gives CDR1 MDHEN, CDR2 SYDVKM. In DNA form, the CDR3 reads TGTGCCAGCAGTTCGTTAGGGGGAGGCAATCAGCCCCAGCATTTT. Protein: CASSSLGGGNQPQHF. The whole variable domain, filled in from reference TRBV28 and TRBJ1-5, reads DVKVTQSSRYLVKRTGEKVFLECVQDMDHENMFWYRQDPGLGLRLIYFSYDVKMKEKGDIPEGYSVSREKKERFSLILESASTNQTSMYLCASSSLGGGNQPQHFGDGTRLSIL.

V gene TRBV7-8 combines with J gene TRBJ2-1; 8 positions agree with TRBD1. V was clipped by 4 bases and J by 4 bases; unmatched bases: 3. Per the germline V gene, CDR1 is SGHVS and CDR2 is FQNEAQ. The CDR3 runs to 14 residues. CDR3 DNA sequence: TGTGCCAGCAGCTACCGACAGGGGTACAATGAGCAGTTCTTC. Protein: CASSYRQGYNEQFF.